This TCR beta chain was documented in a study of T cells in Graves' hyperthyroidism and ophthalmopathy (dated by TCRdb to about 2019). About the study as a whole: Peripheral blood samples were taken at the time of initial diagnosis, prior to any treatment. TCR V-J signatures able to tell the groups apart were searched for in a discovery cohort of approximately 95 patients, of whom over 40 had Graves' ophthalmopathy and some 60 had stable Graves' hyperthyroidism. Whether ophthalmopathy could be predicted prospectively was tested in an independent validation cohort made up of under 20 hyperthyroidism patients plus 17 patients who later progressed to ophthalmopathy. The 100 or so discovery patients were randomly split 7:3 into training and test sets. In addition, the study compared T-cell repertoires in thyroid tissue and in blood from 6 or 7 Graves' hyperthyroidism patients. After blood sampling, hyperthyroidism patients were treated with methimazole at a starting dose of 30 mg daily, and ophthalmopathy patients were treated with high-dose intravenous methylprednisolone. TCR Vbeta CDR3 sequencing of approximately 140 peripheral blood samples (over 40 ophthalmopathy, some 75 hyperthyroidism and some 17 progressor patients) is reported in the paper. Overall study results and their limits: Most expanded thyroid clonotypes (frequency above 0.001) were also detected in blood, suggesting blood repertoires may reflect thyroid immune responses. A model built on a 13 V-J signature distinguished ophthalmopathy from stable hyperthyroidism, reaching around 87% sensitivity and about 81% specificity in cross-validation and 80%/75% in testing. No statistical method was used to fix the sample size in advance, and group allocation was not hidden from the investigators. In validation, the model predicted progression to ophthalmopathy a median of roughly 6.5 months before onset, with 65% to 71% sensitivity and 72.22% specificity.

Concerning this clonotype: It lacks a known antigen. No qualities accompany the bases; no much larger clone lies one base away.

Graves' hyperthyroidism was defined as stable when no progression to ophthalmopathy occurred over 18 months of follow-up. Hyperthyroidism patients were newly diagnosed, had a disease duration of under 2 months, and were aged 18 to 65 years. The study excluded patients with uncontrolled infections, other autoimmune diseases, pregnancy or lactation. Diagnoses were based on clinical symptoms, serum thyroxine and TRAb, thyroid ultrasound and orbital computed tomography. PBMCs were isolated from around 10 ml of fresh peripheral blood by Ficoll-Paque density gradient centrifugation. Total RNA was extracted with Trizol reagent, and quality was checked on an Agilent 2100 Bioanalyzer. Amplification of TCR beta CDR3 regions was carried out from RNA transcripts. The first round of RT-PCR for the TCR CDR3 was performed with the HTBI primer set and the Qiagen OneStep RT-PCR kit. Libraries were constructed in a second round of multiplex PCR, after which size selection and purification were performed. Libraries were sequenced paired-end with 100 bp reads on an Illumina HiSeq2000. The study's own analysis went as follows. Raw data were processed with SOAPnuke, discarding reads with adapters, uncalled bases, mean Phred below 15, or no exact constant-primer or identifier match. High-quality paired reads were merged with COPE v1.2.5, and unique nucleotide sequences were defined as clonotypes. MiTCR v1.1 was used to align clonotypes to the IMGT TRBV, TRBD and TRBJ reference segments. Only V-J combinations with frequency above 0.0001, covering 99% to 99.2% of repertoires, were analysed. The TCS score was defined as F50 (clonal expansion) divided by E x V (chaos), with BLOSUM62-based TCRdist calculated between CDR3 peptides within each V-J. Welch's t-statistics and random forest reduced 450 to 600 V-J features to 13, which were used in a naive Bayes classifier (R e1071). Thyroid-blood repertoire similarity was quantified with the Morisita-Horn index. TCRdb reprocessing: public reads trimmed at Q25 with fastp, clones called with MiXCR, in-frame beta chains kept. A single entry per CDR3 protein holds the most common genes and DNA from its merged rows. TCRdb, not the original authors, processed these V and J calls. The sample records 700,000 to 850,000 distinct CDR3 sequences, around a third of which are singletons. The ten largest clones represent around 30% of the sample.

This TCR derives from a woman between 40 and 50 years old with Graves' hyperthyroidism. Sequences were obtained from blood.

The nucleotide sequence is TGTGCCATCAGTGATAGAGGTTTCAAGGTCACTTCTGGAAACACCATATATTTT. This encodes CAISDRGFKVTSGNTIYF. The chain is made from TRBV10-3 and TRBJ1-3, with no confident D gene call. CDR1 ENHRY and CDR2 SYGVKD were looked up in the germline V gene. V is reduced by 3 bases and J by 1 base, leaving a spacing of 19 bases between them. The CDR3 starts with the cysteine, ends with the phenylalanine, and has 18 residues. Of the read, only the CDR3 DNA is kept; its 54 bases are in frame from base 1.